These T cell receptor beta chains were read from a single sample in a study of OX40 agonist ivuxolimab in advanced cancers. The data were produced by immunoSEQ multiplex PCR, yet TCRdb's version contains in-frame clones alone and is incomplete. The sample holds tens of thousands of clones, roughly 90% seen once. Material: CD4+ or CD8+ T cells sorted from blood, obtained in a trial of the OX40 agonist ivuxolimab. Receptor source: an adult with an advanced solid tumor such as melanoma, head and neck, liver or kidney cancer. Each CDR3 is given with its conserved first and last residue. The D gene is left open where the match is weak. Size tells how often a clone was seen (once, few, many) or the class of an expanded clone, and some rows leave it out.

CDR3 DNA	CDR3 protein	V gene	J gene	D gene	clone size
TGTGCCACCAGCAGAGACGGCAACTCCTACAATGAGCAGTTCTTC	CATSRDGNSYNEQFF	TRBV15	TRBJ2-1	NA	NA
TGTGCCAGCTCCCTCCAAGGGAATGAGCAGTTCTTC	CASSLQGNEQFF	TRBV28	TRBJ2-1	NA	NA
TGCAGCGTACGTGGGACTAGCGGGAGACCCAATGAGCAGTTCTTC	CSVRGTSGRPNEQFF	TRBV29-1	TRBJ2-1	TRBD2	few
TGCAGCGTTGCCGCGGGGCGGAATGAGCAGTTCTTC	CSVAAGRNEQFF	TRBV29-1	TRBJ2-1	NA	once
TGTGCCAGTAGTAAAATAGTAGCCGGGGAGCTGTTTTTT	CASSKIVAGELFF	TRBV19	TRBJ2-2	NA	NA
TGTGCCTCCCGACTTAAGAACACTGAAGCTTTCTTT	CASRLKNTEAFF	TRBV30	TRBJ1-1	NA	few
TGTGCCAGCAGTCCTTACAATGAGCAGTTCTTC	CASSPYNEQFF	TRBV28	TRBJ2-1	NA	NA
TGTGCCAGCAGTGTTAGCGGGAGTCCGGAGACCCAGTACTTC	CASSVSGSPETQYF	TRBV27	TRBJ2-5	TRBD2	NA
NA	CASSKVGQGAQGGTGELFF	TRBV21-1	TRBJ2-2	NA	NA
TGTGCCAGCAGTGACCCTTATGGGACAGCCGCACACTATGGCTACACCTTC	CASSDPYGTAAHYGYTF	TRBV6-1	TRBJ1-2	TRBD1	NA
TGTGCCAGCAGCTACAAGGGGAACACTGAAGCTTTCTTT	CASSYKGNTEAFF	TRBV6-5	TRBJ1-1	NA	NA
TGTGCCAGCAGCCCTTTTGGGGACAGGGGTAAAAACGAGCAGTACTTC	CASSPFGDRGKNEQYF	TRBV7-8	TRBJ2-7	TRBD1	NA
TGTGCCAGCTTAGCGGGAGGAGAATACGAGCAGTACTTC	CASLAGGEYEQYF	TRBV28	TRBJ2-7	TRBD2	NA
TGTGCCAGTAGTATAGGCCTAGCGAACACCGGGGAGCTGTTTTTT	CASSIGLANTGELFF	TRBV19	TRBJ2-2	NA	NA
TGTGCCAGCAGCTTAGGACTAGCGGGCCAAGAGACCCAGTACTTC	CASSLGLAGQETQYF	TRBV7-9	TRBJ2-5	TRBD2	NA
TGTGCCAGCAGCTTAGTACTAGCGGGGGGTAGAGAGACCCAGTACTTC	CASSLVLAGGRETQYF	TRBV7-8	TRBJ2-5	TRBD2	NA
TGTGCCAGCAGCCGAGAACGAGGGACCGTGAGTTCCTACGGGCAGTACTTC	CASSRERGTVSSYGQYF	TRBV11-2	TRBJ2-7	NA	NA
TGTGCCAGCAGAAGGGACCGAACTTTATACGAGCAGTACTTC	CASRRDRTLYEQYF	TRBV6-6	TRBJ2-7	NA	NA
TGCGCCAGCAGCTCGAGCGGGGGCTACGAGCAGTACTTC	CASSSSGGYEQYF	TRBV5-1	TRBJ2-7	TRBD2	NA
TGTGCCAGCAGTGATACTAGCGGGAGGCGGGATGAGCAGTTCTTC	CASSDTSGRRDEQFF	TRBV2	TRBJ2-1	TRBD2	once
TGTGCCAGCAGCCCTCTCACAGGGGCCAGGACTGAAGCTTTCTTT	CASSPLTGARTEAFF	TRBV5-8	TRBJ1-1	TRBD1	NA
TGTGCCAGCAGTTTATCGGGCGGGAGGGCCAATGAGCAGTTCTTC	CASSLSGGRANEQFF	TRBV28	TRBJ2-1	TRBD2	NA
TGCGCCAGCAGCTTCTTGAGGACACCCAGCACAGATACGCAGTATTTT	CASSFLRTPSTDTQYF	TRBV5-1	TRBJ2-3	NA	NA
TGTGCCAGTACCCCAAAAGGGGGACACACAGATACGCAGTATTTT	CASTPKGGHTDTQYF	TRBV19	TRBJ2-3	NA	NA
TGTGCCAGCACCGAGAACAGGGACTCTGGAAACACCATATATTTT	CASTENRDSGNTIYF	TRBV6-1	TRBJ1-3	NA	few
TGTGCCAGCAGCCAATTAACGGGACAGGGGCTCAATGAGCAGTTCTTC	CASSQLTGQGLNEQFF	TRBV14	TRBJ2-1	TRBD1	few
TGTGCCAGCAGCTTTGGGCCCCCGGGCCCCTACGAGCAGTACTTC	CASSFGPPGPYEQYF	TRBV7-6	TRBJ2-7	NA	NA
TGTGCCAGTAATCCAGCAGCACTCAATTACTATGGCTACACCTTC	CASNPAALNYYGYTF	TRBV19	TRBJ1-2	NA	NA
TGTGCCAGCATGTTTAGCTCCTATAATTCACCCCTCCACTTT	CASMFSSYNSPLHF	TRBV6-1	TRBJ1-6	NA	few
TGTGCCAGCAGCTTAGGGAGGACTAGCGGGATAAGGGAGACCCAGTACTTC	CASSLGRTSGIRETQYF	TRBV11-2	TRBJ2-5	TRBD2	NA
TGCAGCGTTGAGCTCACAGGGGTAACCTACGAGCAGTACTTC	CSVELTGVTYEQYF	TRBV29-1	TRBJ2-7	TRBD1	NA
TGTGCCACCGGAGCCGGGCTCTATGGCTACACCTTC	CATGAGLYGYTF	TRBV15	TRBJ1-2	NA	NA
TGTGCCAGCAGCCGGGACAGGGCAGCCGAGCAGTACTTC	CASSRDRAAEQYF	TRBV7-8	TRBJ2-7	TRBD1	NA
TGTGCCAGCAGCCACAGGGTGAGGGTCACTGAAGCTTTCTTT	CASSHRVRVTEAFF	TRBV14	TRBJ1-1	NA	once
TGTGCCAGCTGCCGGGACAGGGGGACCTACGAGCAGTACTTC	CASCRDRGTYEQYF	TRBV6-1	TRBJ2-7	TRBD1	NA
TGTGCCAGCAGCCGATACGGGGGGCAGCTTGGAACCTACAGCGGGGAGCTGTTTTTT	CASSRYGGQLGTYSGELFF	TRBV5-6	TRBJ2-2	NA	NA
TGTGCCAGCAGTGAGCTAGGGTTCGGCACTGAAGCTTTCTTT	CASSELGFGTEAFF	TRBV25-1	TRBJ1-1	NA	once